Below, 15 T cell receptor beta chains from the same sample are listed, as sequenced in a study of CD8+ T cells in alopecia areata (dated by TCRdb to the late 2010s). The time point label for this specimen denotes: roughly 24 weeks on oral tofacitinib. Reading the label with the study, this specimen's treatment or condition is: oral pan-JAK inhibitor, 5-10 mg twice daily. The library was generated by the immunoSEQ multiplex PCR assay. To provide template for TCR sequencing, every sample had RNA extracted and reverse transcribed into cDNA. TCRdb took over this immuneACCESS table, retaining in-frame rearrangements with V and J assigned. Such tables are incomplete; in checked studies, under half of the missing clones stem from an unresolved V gene, and the remainder is unexplained. The sample table records over 95,000 clones; roughly three fifths of these occur just once. The ten largest clones add up to 3% to 4% of the sample.

This specimen was CD4+ T cells sorted from blood, taken at week 24, from a patient treated with tofacitinib. These TCRs come from a human donor with alopecia areata.

The chain carries TRBV29-1 and TRBJ2-5; a weak D match, TRBD2 (6 bases). The CDR3 has 12 residues. The germline V gene encodes CDR1 SQVTM and CDR2 ANQGSEA. V shed 5 bases and J shed 6 bases, with 13 bases lying between them. The CDR3 nucleotides read TGCAGCGTTAGGGACTCGACCCAGACCCAGTACTTC. Translated, it gives CSVRDSTQTQYF.

The CDR3 loop is CSVLEGAKNIQYF. The CDR3 DNA is TGCAGCGTTCTGGAAGGGGCCAAAAACATTCAGTACTTC. This sequence joins TRBV29-1 and TRBJ2-4; unclear D gene. The length of the CDR3 is 13 residues. V was pared by 5 bases and J by 1 base, with 9 bases between. Germline CDR1 is SQVTM and CDR2 is ANQGSEA.

This clone was detected only a few times. The chain employs TRBV27 and TRBJ2-1; D is uncertain. Germline CDR1 reads MNHEY; CDR2 reads SMNVEV (reference sequence). CDR3 length: 11 amino acids. Trimming left V 6 bases short and J 2 bases short, with 2 bases between. CDR3 amino acids: CASRTYNEQFF. Here the CDR3 DNA reads TGTGCCAGCAGGACCTACAATGAGCAGTTCTTC.

The chain uses TRBV7-2 and TRBJ1-5, with unresolved D. The CDR3 extends over 14 amino acids. V was cut by 4 bases and J by 7 bases, with 14 bases left in between. Germline lookup yields CDR1 SGHTA and CDR2 FQGNSA. The CDR3 here is CASSSRTTEQPQHF. The CDR3 nucleotides are TGTGCCAGCAGCTCCAGGACGACTGAGCAGCCCCAGCATTTT.

Notes on this clone: Other DNA sequences of this sample code for an identical CDR3. The rearrangement uses TRBV10-3 and TRBJ2-5; possibly TRBD1 or TRBD2 for D (5 bases each). The ends were cut back, 3 bases at V and 2 bases at J, with 7 bases in the middle. Germline CDR1 and CDR2: ENHRY and SYGVKD. The CDR3 totals 13 residues. CDR3 nucleotides: TGTGCCATCAGTGACGGGGCGCAAGAGACCCAGTACTTC. This codes for CAISDGAQETQYF.

Points on this clone: The same CDR3 can be traced to other DNA sequences in this sample. This sequence joins TRBV30 and TRBJ2-5, with 7 bases matching TRBD2. CDR1 and CDR2 (germline): GTSNPN, SVGIG (reference sequence). Unmatched junction bases numbered 1, after V lost 1 base and J lost 5 bases. This CDR3 has 12 residues. The CDR3 spells CAWSGAGETQYF. CDR3 DNA sequence: TGTGCCTGGAGTGGAGCGGGGGAGACCCAGTACTTC.

This clone was detected only a few times. The CDR3 region has the DNA TGTGCTAGTGCCTCCGAAGGGTGGGATCTGAACACTGAAGCTTTCTTT. The encoded protein is CASASEGWDLNTEAFF. J is TRBJ1-1 and V is TRBV12-5; no clear D. The length of the CDR3 is 16 residues. Germline lookup yields CDR1 LGHNT and CDR2 FRNRAP. The ends were cut back, 7 bases at V and 0 bases at J, with 18 bases in the middle.

This rearrangement joins TRBV7-9 to TRBJ1-2, with unresolved D. Germline V gives CDR1 SEHNR, CDR2 FQNEAQ (reference sequence). Trimming removed 2 bases at V and 4 bases at J, with 14 bases between. The CDR3 totals 15 residues. CDR3 nucleotides: TGTGCCAGCAGCTTACCAGGACGGCCAACCTATGGCTACACCTTC. Translating it yields CASSLPGRPTYGYTF.

In the case of this clone: The junction does not match germline at one end; this may be a read error. The CDR3, as DNA: TGTGCCAGCAGCCCCCCGGGTAGCGGGGGGGCTATTTTACGGCATTTT. Translating gives CASSPPGSGGAILRHF. The chain has TRBV7-2 and TRBJ2-3; the match to TRBD2 covers 11 bases. This CDR3 contains 16 residues. CDR1 and CDR2 from the germline V gene are SGHTA and FQGNSA. Full variable domain (outside the CDR3, taken from reference TRBV7-2 and TRBJ2-3): GAGVSQSPSNKVTEKGKDVELRCDPISGHTALYWYRQSLGQGLEFLIYFQGNSAPDKSGLPSDRFSAERTGGSVSTLTIQRTQQEDSAVYLCASSPPGSGGAILRHFGPGTRLTVL.

The chain combines TRBV11-2 with TRBJ1-1; D is uncertain. Germline CDR1 is SGHAT and CDR2 is FQNNGV. V was pared by 5 bases and J by 2 bases, with 12 bases between. CDR3 length equals 14 residues. CDR3 region: CASSRFLGNTEAFF. The CDR3 region has the DNA TGTGCCAGCAGCCGGTTCCTGGGCAACACTGAAGCTTTCTTT.

This chain connects TRBV29-1 to TRBJ2-5; D is undetermined. Germline CDR1 is SQVTM and CDR2 is ANQGSEA. The V gene lost 2 bases and the J gene lost 5 bases, with 12 bases spanning the gap. There are 13 residues in the CDR3. The CDR3 DNA is TGCAGCGTTGAAACGCAACCCCATGAGACCCAGTACTTC. Protein: CSVETQPHETQYF. Based on the CDR3 plus reference TRBV29-1 and TRBJ2-5, the full variable domain is SAVISQKPSRDICQRGTSLTIQCQVDSQVTMMFWYRQQPGQSLTLIATANQGSEATYESGFVIDKFPISRPNLTFSTLTVSNMSPEDSSIYLCSVETQPHETQYFGPGTRLLVL.

This chain connects TRBV5-1 to TRBJ2-3; 7 positions match TRBD1. There are 15 residues in the CDR3. Germline CDR1 reads SGHRS; CDR2 reads YFSETQ. The J segment lost 0 bases and the V segment lost 3 bases, leaving 4 bases of the junction unmatched. The CDR3 reads CASSSDRKSTDTQYF. CDR3 DNA: TGCGCCAGCAGCTCGGACAGGAAAAGCACAGATACGCAGTATTTT.

This sequence joins TRBV7-2 and TRBJ2-5; 7 bases agree with TRBD1. This CDR3 contains 14 residues. Germline lookup yields CDR1 SGHTA and CDR2 FQGNSA. V trimming: 2 bases; J trimming: 8 bases; junction bases outside the gene matches: 8. The DNA for the CDR3 is TGTGCCAGCAGCTTAATCGAGGGGGCGGGTACCCAGTACTTC. Its translation is CASSLIEGAGTQYF.

In DNA, the CDR3 is TGTGCCACCAGCAACTTGCTGGCGGGGCGGGCCGGCTACACCTTC. It specifies CATSNLLAGRAGYTF. The chain carries TRBV15 and TRBJ1-2; weak D call: TRBD1 (5 bases). Trimming shortened V by 4 bases and J by 8 bases, and 20 bases separated the two germline ends. Per the germline V gene, CDR1 is LNHNV and CDR2 is YYDKDF (reference sequence). This CDR3 is 15 amino acids long.

This clone was recorded a few times. This rearrangement joins TRBV30 to TRBJ1-6; maybe TRBD1 (5 bases). Trimming stripped 0 bases from V and 7 bases from J, with 13 bases between. The CDR3 extends over 15 amino acids. From germline, CDR1 is GTSNPN and CDR2 SVGIG (reference sequence). CDR3 sequence: CAWSVRGGLNSPLHF. CDR3 DNA: TGTGCCTGGAGTGTAAGGGGAGGGTTGAATTCACCCCTCCACTTT.